This T cell receptor beta chain was sequenced in a study of T cells in Graves' hyperthyroidism and ophthalmopathy. TCR beta CDR3 sequences were amplified from RNA transcripts. First-round RT-PCR with HTBI primers amplified the TCR CDR3 region. TCRdb reprocessed the multiplex PCR reads with MiXCR, giving one entry per CDR3 protein. Of nearly 600,000 distinct CDR3 sequences in the sample, approximately 15% were seen once. This clonotype was counted only a few times. From germline, CDR1 is MGHDK and CDR2 SYGVNS. Trimming took 2 bases from V and 0 from J, leaving 13 bases between them. This CDR3 has 16 residues.

The J gene is TRBJ2-5, the V gene TRBV25-1; a weak D match, TRBD2 (6 bases). Sequencing was performed on blood. This TCR came from a woman aged 18-29 years with Graves' ophthalmopathy. Here the CDR3 DNA reads TGTGCCAGCAGTGAACTCGGGACTTCCAACCAAGAGACCCAGTACTTC. This translates into CASSELGTSNQETQYF.